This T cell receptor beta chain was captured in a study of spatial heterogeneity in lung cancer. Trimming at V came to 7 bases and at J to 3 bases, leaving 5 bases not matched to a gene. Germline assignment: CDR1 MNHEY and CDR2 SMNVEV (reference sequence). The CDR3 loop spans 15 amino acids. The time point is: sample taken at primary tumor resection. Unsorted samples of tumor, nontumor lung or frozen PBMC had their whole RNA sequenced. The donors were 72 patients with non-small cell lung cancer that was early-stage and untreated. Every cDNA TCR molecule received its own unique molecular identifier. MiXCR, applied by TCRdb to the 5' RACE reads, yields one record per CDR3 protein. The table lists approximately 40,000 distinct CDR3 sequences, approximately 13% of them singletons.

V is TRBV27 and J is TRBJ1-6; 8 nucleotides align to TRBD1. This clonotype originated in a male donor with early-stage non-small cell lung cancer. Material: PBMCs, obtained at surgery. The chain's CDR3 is CASNTGGIYNSPLHF. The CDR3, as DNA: TGTGCCAGCAACACAGGGGGTATCTATAATTCACCCCTCCACTTT.